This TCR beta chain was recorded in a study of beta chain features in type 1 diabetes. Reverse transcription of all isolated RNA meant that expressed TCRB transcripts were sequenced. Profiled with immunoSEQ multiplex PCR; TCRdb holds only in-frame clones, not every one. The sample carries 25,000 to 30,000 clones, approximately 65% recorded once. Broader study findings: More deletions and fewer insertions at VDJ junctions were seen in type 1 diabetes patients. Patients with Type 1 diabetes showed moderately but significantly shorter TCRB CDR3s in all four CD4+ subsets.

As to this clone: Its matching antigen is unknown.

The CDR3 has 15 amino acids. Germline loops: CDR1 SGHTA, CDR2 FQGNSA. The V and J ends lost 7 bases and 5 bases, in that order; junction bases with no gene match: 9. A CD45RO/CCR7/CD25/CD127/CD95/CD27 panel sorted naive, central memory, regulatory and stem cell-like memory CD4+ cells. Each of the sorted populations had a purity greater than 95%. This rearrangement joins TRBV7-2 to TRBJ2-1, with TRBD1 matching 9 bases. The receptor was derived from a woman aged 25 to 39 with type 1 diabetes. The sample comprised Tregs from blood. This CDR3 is CASNSNRGLNNEQFF. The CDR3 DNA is TGTGCCAGCAACTCTAACAGGGGGCTCAACAATGAGCAGTTCTTC.